Shown below are 2 T cell receptor beta chains from a single sample sequenced in a study of CD8 T cells in ankylosing spondylitis. Using its own MiXCR run on the 5' RACE reads, TCRdb lists one record per CDR3 protein. The sample has some 87,000 distinct CDR3 sequences; 27% are singletons. The sample was blood, either unsorted or a sorted T cell fraction (not recorded which). These receptors were taken from a male donor with ankylosing spondylitis or in good health (not recorded which).

The CDR3, as DNA: TGCGCCAGCAGCTTGGCGACAGGCGACTACGAGCAGTACTTC. It specifies CASSLATGDYEQYF. The chain has TRBV5-1 and TRBJ2-7; TRBD1 is a possible D gene (6 bases). Germline lookup yields CDR1 SGHRS and CDR2 YFSETQ. Between the trimmed V and J ends, which lost 0 bases and 3 bases, there was a span of 10 bases. The CDR3 is made up of 14 amino acids. Full variable domain (rest looked up from reference TRBV5-1 and TRBJ2-7): KAGVTQTPRYLIKTRGQQVTLSCSPISGHRSVSWYQQTPGQGLQFLFEYFSETQRNKGNFPGRFSGRQFSNSRSEMNVSTLELGDSALYLCASSLATGDYEQYFGPGTRLTVT.

This chain connects TRBV5-1 to TRBJ1-1, with TRBD1 as a possible D gene (6 bases). This CDR3 spans 16 amino acids. Trimming removed 0 bases at V and 3 bases at J, with 15 bases between. Germline V gene data show CDR1 as SGHRS and CDR2 as YFSETQ. The CDR3 protein is CASSLEAAGTYTEAFF. Here the CDR3 DNA reads TGCGCCAGCAGCTTGGAGGCGGCAGGGACATACACTGAAGCTTTCTTT.